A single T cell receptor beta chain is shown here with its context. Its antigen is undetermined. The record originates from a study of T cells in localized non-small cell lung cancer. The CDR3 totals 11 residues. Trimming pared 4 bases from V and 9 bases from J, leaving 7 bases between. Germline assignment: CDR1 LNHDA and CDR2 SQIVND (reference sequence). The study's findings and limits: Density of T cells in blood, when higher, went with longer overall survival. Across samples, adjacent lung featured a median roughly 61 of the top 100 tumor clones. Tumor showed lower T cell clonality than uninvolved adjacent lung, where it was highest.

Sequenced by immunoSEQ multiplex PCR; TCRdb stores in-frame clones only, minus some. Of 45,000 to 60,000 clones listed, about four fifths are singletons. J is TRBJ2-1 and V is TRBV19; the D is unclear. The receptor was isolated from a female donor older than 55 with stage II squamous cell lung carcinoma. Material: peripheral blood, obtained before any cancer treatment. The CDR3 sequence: CASSNSGEQFF. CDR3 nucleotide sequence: TGTGCCAGTAGTAACTCAGGTGAGCAGTTCTTC.